Here is one TCR beta chain with its context. Antigen specificity is unknown. The V segment lost 3 bases and the J segment 5 bases; nucleotides outside the gene matches: 5. The CDR3 is 14 residues long. The germline CDR1 and CDR2 sequences are ENHRY and SYGVKD. This record belongs to a study of cytomegalovirus exposure and HLA in healthy donors. Overall study results and limits: On later analysis, the bulk of CMV-associated TCR beta chains appeared to be HLA-restricted. It was only CMV serostatus that was available as immune exposure information.

Primers: 60 Vbeta forward and 13 Jbeta reverse. Sequencing used immunoSEQ multiplex PCR; TCRdb keeps in-frame clones, though not all of them. Among 160,000 or so clones, roughly 80% were seen once, and the ten largest hold around 0.98%. The TCR sequence derives from a man aged 30 to 39 in good health and CMV-seronegative. V gene TRBV10-3 combines with J gene TRBJ2-7, with 9 bases lining up with TRBD1. Sequenced: PBMCs. CDR3 sequence reads: CAISEQGARNEQYF. The CDR3 nucleotides are TGTGCCATCAGTGAACAGGGGGCGCGGAACGAGCAGTACTTC.